The T cell receptor beta chain under discussion was sequenced for a study of T-cell reconstitution after alpha-beta-depleted transplantation in children (dated by TCRdb to about 2016). Study-wide context: Using TCR repertoire profiling, the study quantitatively followed how T-cell immune reconstitution unfolded in children after TCRalphabeta/CD19-depleted allogeneic hematopoietic cell transplantation.

Library construction relied on PCR. Instrument on record: Illumina HiSeq 2500. TCR libraries were prepared with molecular barcoding, using unique molecular identifiers to normalize TCRbeta repertoire quantification. Through fastp at Q25 and MiXCR, TCRdb rebuilt clones from the public reads, retaining in-frame beta chains. CDR3 protein duplicates are merged, each entry listing the most common genes and DNA. This sample gives around 340,000 distinct CDR3 sequences in total; about an eighth of them show up just once. Of the sample, approximately 4.3% is held by the ten largest clones. The germline V gene supplies CDR1 SGHRS and CDR2 YFSETQ. The V end gives up 0 bases and the J end 8 bases, leaving 12 bases in the junction not matched to a gene. The CDR3 runs 16 residues from the cysteine to the phenylalanine. The DNA shown is the 48-base CDR3, in frame from base 1. In the case of this clonotype: Its antigen specificity is not known. No base quality information exists; no much larger clone differs at one position.

This sequence uses TRBV5-1 and TRBJ2-3, and TRBD2 matches 7 of the central bases. The material was PBMCs, obtained from the stem cell graft. The source of this sequence is a human donor who donated a stem cell graft to a child with Fanconi anemia. CDR3 loop: CASSLAGTTSVGTQYF. The DNA reads TGCGCCAGCAGCTTGGCCGGGACTACCTCCGTTGGTACGCAGTATTTT.